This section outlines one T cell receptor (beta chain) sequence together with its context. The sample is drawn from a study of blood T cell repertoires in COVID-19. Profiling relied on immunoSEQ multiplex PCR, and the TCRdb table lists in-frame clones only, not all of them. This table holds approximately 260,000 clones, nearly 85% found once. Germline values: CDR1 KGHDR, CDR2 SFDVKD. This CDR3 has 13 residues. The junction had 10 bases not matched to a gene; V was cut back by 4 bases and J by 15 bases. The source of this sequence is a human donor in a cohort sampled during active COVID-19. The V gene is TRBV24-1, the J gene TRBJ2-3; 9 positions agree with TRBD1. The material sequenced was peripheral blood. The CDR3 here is CATSEVHRGQIYF. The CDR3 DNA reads TGTGCCACCAGTGAAGTCCACAGGGGGCAGATATATTTT.